These 29 T cell receptor beta chains came from one sample sequenced in a study of cytomegalovirus exposure and HLA in healthy donors. Use of 60 Vbeta and 13 Jbeta primers characterized the PCR. This table comes from immunoSEQ multiplex PCR, and its TCRdb copy is limited to in-frame clones, with some not included. The specimen's table records tens of thousands of clones. The sample consisted of PBMCs. The receptor set was obtained from a man in his forties in good health and CMV-seronegative.

V is TRBV5-1 and J is TRBJ1-1, with D possibly being TRBD1 (6 bases). CDR1 is SGHRS, CDR2 YFSETQ, per germline. This CDR3 has 14 residues. Trimming pared 7 bases from V and 4 bases from J, leaving 17 bases between. In DNA, the CDR3 is TGCGCCAGCTTGGACAGCCCGACGAGCACTGAAGCTTTCTTT. Its translation is CASLDSPTSTEAFF.

This chain uses TRBV6-1 with TRBJ1-5, with a weak D call TRBD1 (5 bases). Trimming removed 1 base at V and 11 bases at J, with 15 bases between. The CDR3 runs 14 residues. Germline lookup yields CDR1 MNHNS and CDR2 SASEGT. CDR3 sequence: CASSEEGRGIAQHF. The CDR3, as DNA: TGTGCCAGCAGTGAAGAGGGCCGGGGGATAGCCCAGCATTTT.

The gene calls are TRBV5-1 and TRBJ2-2; 7 bases fit TRBD2. CDR3 size: 15 residues. CDR1 is SGHRS and CDR2 is YFSETQ in the germline V gene. Losses at the gene ends were 0 bases for V and 4 bases for J; bases not matched to a gene: 3. CDR3 nucleotide sequence: TGCGCCAGCAGCTTGGACCTAGCGGCCACCGGGGAGCTGTTTTTT. Translation gives CASSLDLAATGELFF.

The chain recombines TRBV6-5 with TRBJ2-2, with 8 bases fitting TRBD2. Trimming removed 0 bases from V and 6 bases from J; junction bases left unmatched: 6. The CDR3 is 16 residues long. From germline, CDR1 is MNHEY and CDR2 SVGAGI. In nucleotides, the CDR3 is TGTGCCAGCAGTTACTCGACGGGGGGGGCGGCCGGGGAGCTGTTTTTT. This sequence encodes CASSYSTGGAAGELFF.

The chain employs TRBV27 and TRBJ1-5; tentatively, D is TRBD1 (6 bases). Germline V gene lookup returns CDR1 MNHEY and CDR2 SMNVEV (reference sequence). V was cut by 5 bases and J by 6 bases, with 14 bases left in between. The CDR3 has 14 residues. The CDR3 coding sequence is TGTGCCAGCAGTCCCGGGGGGCCTGGTCAGCCCCAGCATTTT. This encodes CASSPGGPGQPQHF.

The chain couples TRBV7-6 to TRBJ2-3; possible D gene TRBD1, 5 bases. The CDR3 consists of 18 residues. Trimming removed 2 bases at V and 2 bases at J, with 20 bases between. Germline loops: CDR1 SGHVS, CDR2 FNYEAQ. CDR3 nucleotides: TGTGCCAGCAGCTTACGGGCTATAAGGGGCCCGGACACAGATACGCAGTATTTT. Translated: CASSLRAIRGPDTDTQYF.

V is TRBV9 and J is TRBJ1-1; D uncertain. In germline, CDR1 is SGDLS, CDR2 YYNGEE. CDR3 size: 14 residues. The ends were cut back, 0 bases at V and 4 bases at J, with 10 bases in the middle. The CDR3 region is CASSVGPGSTEAFF. The CDR3 bases are TGTGCCAGCAGCGTAGGCCCCGGGAGCACTGAAGCTTTCTTT. The variable domain in full, with the rest retrieved from reference TRBV9 and TRBJ1-1, is DSGVTQTPKHLITATGQRVTLRCSPRSGDLSVYWYQQSLDQGLQFLIQYYNGEERAKGNILERFSAQQFPDLHSELNLSSLELGDSALYFCASSVGPGSTEAFFGQGTRLTVV.

The chain recombines TRBV5-1 with TRBJ2-1; TRBD2 aligns across 11 bases. CDR3 length equals 16 residues. In germline, CDR1 is SGHRS, CDR2 YFSETQ. Germline trimming cut 4 bases from V and 7 bases from J; bases unmatched to any gene: 10. CDR3 bases: TGCGCCAGCAGCCCGATAGCGGGGGGGATCGGAAATGAGCAGTTCTTC. It encodes CASSPIAGGIGNEQFF. Full variable domain (rest looked up from reference TRBV5-1 and TRBJ2-1): KAGVTQTPRYLIKTRGQQVTLSCSPISGHRSVSWYQQTPGQGLQFLFEYFSETQRNKGNFPGRFSGRQFSNSRSEMNVSTLELGDSALYLCASSPIAGGIGNEQFFGPGTRLTVL.

This chain joins TRBV7-3 and TRBJ2-3; D call uncertain. Germline V gene lookup returns CDR1 SGHTA and CDR2 FQGTGA. The CDR3 is 14 residues long. V lost 5 bases to trimming and J lost 0 bases, with 9 bases between them. This chain's CDR3 is CASSATVSTDTQYF. CDR3 nucleotides: TGTGCCAGCAGCGCTACAGTCAGCACAGATACGCAGTATTTT.

V usage is TRBV6-1 and J usage is TRBJ1-4, with 9 positions matching TRBD1. Germline V gives CDR1 MNHNS, CDR2 SASEGT. The CDR3 runs to 14 residues. The V gene end was trimmed by 6 bases and the J gene end by 7 bases; junction bases not matched to a gene: 6. The CDR3 loop reads CASSQGQGGEKLFF. CDR3 coding DNA: TGTGCCAGCAGCCAGGGACAGGGAGGTGAAAAACTGTTTTTT.

The genes are TRBV18 and TRBJ2-2, with unresolved D. V was shortened by 3 bases and J by 2 bases, with 16 bases between the two germline ends. CDR1 is KGHSH, CDR2 LQKENI, per germline. The CDR3 contains 17 residues. The CDR3 sequence is CASSPRGSRPNTGELFF. CDR3 DNA sequence: TGTGCCAGCTCACCTCGAGGCAGCCGGCCAAACACCGGGGAGCTGTTTTTT.

This sequence joins TRBV4-2 and TRBJ1-6; TRBD1 aligns across 7 bases. The V gene end was trimmed by 0 bases and the J gene end by 6 bases; junction bases not matched to a gene: 5. The CDR3 loop spans 16 amino acids. CDR1 LGHNA and CDR2 YNFKEQ come from the germline V gene. The CDR3 DNA reads TGTGCCAGCAGCCAAGATAAGGGGACAGCTAATTCACCCCTCCACTTT. It codes for CASSQDKGTANSPLHF.

V and J are TRBV14 and TRBJ2-1; D is perhaps TRBD1 (6 bases). This CDR3 has 13 amino acids. Germline values: CDR1 SGHDN, CDR2 FVKESK. Trimming removed 4 bases from V and 6 bases from J, with 10 bases in between. The CDR3 bases are TGTGCCAGCAGCCGCGACAGGATCAATGAGCAGTTCTTC. Amino acids: CASSRDRINEQFF. Filled out from reference TRBV14 and TRBJ2-1, the complete variable domain reads EAGVTQFPSHSVIEKGQTVTLRCDPISGHDNLYWYRRVMGKEIKFLLHFVKESKQDESGMPNNRFLAERTGGTYSTLKVQPAELEDSGVYFCASSRDRINEQFFGPGTRLTVL.

The rearrangement uses TRBV5-1 and TRBJ1-2, with TRBD1 matching 9 bases. Germline assignment: CDR1 SGHRS and CDR2 YFSETQ. The CDR3 runs to 15 residues. Trimming at V came to 5 bases and at J to 5 bases, leaving 10 bases not matched to a gene. The CDR3, as DNA: TGCGCCAGCAGTGAACAGGGGGCGCAAGCTTATGGCTACACCTTC. It yields the protein CASSEQGAQAYGYTF.

The chain uses TRBV30 and TRBJ1-4; TRBD1 might be the D (5 bases). With 3 bases removed from V and 7 bases from J, the gap between germline ends came to 12 bases. Germline V gives CDR1 GTSNPN, CDR2 SVGIG (reference sequence). The CDR3 runs 13 residues. CDR3 residues: CAWRKRRAEKLFF. The CDR3 DNA reads as TGTGCCTGGAGAAAACGCAGGGCTGAAAAACTGTTTTTT.

The chain has TRBV27 and TRBJ2-1; 7 bases agree with TRBD1. The CDR3 sequence is 16 residues long. Germline V CDR1 and CDR2: MNHEY, SMNVEV (reference sequence). V trimming: 5 bases; J trimming: 0 bases; junction bases outside the gene matches: 7. The CDR3 loop reads CASSLEGASSYNEQFF. Here the CDR3 DNA reads TGTGCCAGCAGTCTAGAGGGGGCTAGCTCCTACAATGAGCAGTTCTTC.

The chain joins TRBV4-2 to TRBJ1-2; 10 bases fit TRBD1. CDR1 LGHNA and CDR2 YNFKEQ come from the germline V gene. This CDR3 region has 17 residues. J lost 4 bases, V lost 0 bases, and 8 bases had no gene match. The CDR3 DNA sequence: TGTGCCAGCAGCCAAGATTATTCGGGACAGGGGACCTATGGCTACACCTTC. Residues: CASSQDYSGQGTYGYTF.

The CDR3 DNA reads as TGCGCCAGCAGCCTCGGGACACTCTACGAGCAGTACTTC. Translating gives CASSLGTLYEQYF. The V gene is TRBV5-1, the J gene TRBJ2-7, with a tentative D call TRBD1 (6 bases). The V and J ends lost 4 bases and 3 bases respectively, with 11 bases between them. Germline-derived CDR1 and CDR2 are SGHRS and YFSETQ. This CDR3 has 13 residues.

The chain recombines TRBV6-5 with TRBJ2-1; D possibly corresponds to TRBD2 (5 bases). Germline CDR1 MNHEY, CDR2 SVGAGI. The CDR3 is 13 amino acids. Trimming pared 2 bases from V and 11 bases from J, leaving 13 bases between. CDR3 amino acids: CASSYALRDQQFF. In DNA form, the CDR3 reads TGTGCCAGCAGTTACGCTCTCCGGGATCAGCAGTTCTTC.

The chain carries TRBV6-5 and TRBJ1-6; D perhaps matches TRBD1 (6 bases). The V end lost 2 bases, the J end lost 4 bases, and 12 bases lay between the germline ends. CDR3 length equals 16 residues. Germline values: CDR1 MNHEY, CDR2 SVGAGI. This CDR3 is CASSYKQGPYNSPLHF. The CDR3 region has the DNA TGTGCCAGCAGTTACAAGCAGGGGCCTTATAATTCACCCCTCCACTTT.

CDR3 in DNA: TGTGCCAGCAGTGACGGACTAGCGGGGGGGGAGACCCAGTACTTC. This encodes CASSDGLAGGETQYF. V and J are TRBV6-1 and TRBJ2-5, with 15 bases lining up with TRBD2. With V trimmed by 3 bases and J by 5 bases, 1 base remained unmatched. The germline gives CDR1 MNHNS, CDR2 SASEGT. The CDR3 runs to 15 residues.

The chain couples TRBV5-4 to TRBJ2-2, with D maybe TRBD1 (6 bases). The germline V gene has CDR1 SGHNT and CDR2 YYREEE (reference sequence). Trimming cost V 4 bases and J 2 bases, with 12 bases left between them. There are 15 residues in the CDR3. The CDR3 is CASSTYRDNTGELFF. For the CDR3, the DNA is TGTGCCAGCAGCACATACAGGGACAACACCGGGGAGCTGTTTTTT.

This sequence joins TRBV2 and TRBJ1-6; TRBD1 matches at 9 bases. The J segment lost 10 bases and the V segment lost 8 bases, leaving 9 bases of the junction unmatched. The CDR3 is 14 residues long. Per the germline V gene, CDR1 is SNHLY and CDR2 is FYNNEI. CDR3 DNA sequence: TGTGCCAGCTCCCCTAGGACAGGGGACTCACCCCTCCACTTT. Translation: CASSPRTGDSPLHF.

This chain connects TRBV4-2 to TRBJ2-1; D might be TRBD2 (5 bases). CDR3 length equals 14 residues. Trimming stripped 3 bases from V and 8 bases from J, with 14 bases between. Germline assignment: CDR1 LGHNA and CDR2 YNFKEQ. The CDR3 region has the DNA TGTGCCAGCAGCCATCTAGCACGTATTGATGAGCAGTTCTTC. It encodes CASSHLARIDEQFF.

The V and J genes are TRBV7-3 and TRBJ2-3; weak D call: TRBD1 (6 bases). The CDR3 loop spans 18 amino acids. The V end lost 5 bases, the J end lost 3 bases, and 24 bases lay between the germline ends. Germline CDR1 is SGHTA and CDR2 is FQGTGA. The chain's CDR3 is CASSLRPPARGQTDTQYF. The CDR3, as DNA: TGTGCCAGCAGCCTTAGGCCCCCCGCCAGAGGACAGACAGATACGCAGTATTTT.

The J gene is TRBJ1-2, the V gene TRBV19; 7 positions agree with TRBD1. Per germline, CDR1 LNHDA and CDR2 SQIVND (reference sequence). This CDR3 spans 13 amino acids. V was clipped by 7 bases and J by 8 bases; unmatched bases: 10. The CDR3 nucleotides are TGTGCCAGTACCCCGGGAACAGGGGTAGGCTACACCTTC. Its translation: CASTPGTGVGYTF.

V is TRBV23-1 and J is TRBJ2-5; TRBD1 might be the D (5 bases). The J call may be mistaken, given a closer DNA end match to TRBJ2-7. TRBV23-1 is an ORF; its function is uncertain. The CDR3 is 16 amino acids. This CDR3 is CASSRPQGSLFHEQYF. Written as DNA, the CDR3 is TGCGCCAGCAGCCGACCGCAGGGATCCCTTTTCCACGAGCAGTACTTC.

This rearrangement joins TRBV27 to TRBJ2-5, with TRBD2 as a possible D gene (5 bases). Germline CDR1 and CDR2: MNHEY and SMNVEV (reference sequence). The germline V and J ends were trimmed by 0 bases and 6 bases, with 11 bases remaining between them. There are 14 residues in the CDR3. CDR3 in DNA: TGTGCCAGCAGTTTATCCCGGGGTGGAAAGACCCAGTACTTC. Protein: CASSLSRGGKTQYF.

The chain employs TRBV7-9 and TRBJ1-1; a weak D match, TRBD1 (6 bases). The V and J ends lost 5 bases and 4 bases respectively, with 17 bases between them. This CDR3 comprises 15 residues. The germline V gene has CDR1 SEHNR and CDR2 FQNEAQ (reference sequence). For the CDR3, the DNA is TGTGCCAGCAGCACGTTACAGGGAGTGGGCACTGAAGCTTTCTTT. Its protein product is CASSTLQGVGTEAFF.